This TCR beta chain is from a study of blood T cell repertoires in COVID-19 (TCRdb year 2020). Background on the whole study: Samples covering the acute and convalescent phases of COVID-19 were provided by collaborators in the United States, Italy and Spain. The material from the prospective study consisted of cDNA or gDNA derived from T cells, B-cell-depleted T cells, or PBMCs. The dataset comprised deeply sampled blood TCRbeta repertoires from subjects exposed to, actively infected with, or recovered from COVID-19. The repertoires were made available in a free public database intended to serve as a resource for research on the immune response to SARS-CoV-2. Samples were obtained from the ongoing ImmuneRACE study (first 160 participants) and from some 1,300 subjects provided by 6 global collaborators. Nearly every sample came with metadata listing a de-identified subject ID, COVID-19 status, age in years and sex. Where HLA class I and class II types were available, the types were taken from metadata supplied by the sample provider, not from assay-based typing. Study-level results and caveats: The quantity of clinical and demographic metadata differed by source and by participant and was supplied without curation.

A second Seattle source provided samples from volunteer blood donors who had recovered from COVID-19. Whole blood was collected in K2EDTA tubes by collaborating institutions according to the institutions' own protocols. For TCRbeta analysis, collaborators shipped samples in one of three forms: frozen whole blood, isolated PBMCs, or DNA extracted from either of those sample types. From its cysteine to its phenylalanine, the CDR3 spans 15 amino acids. The read is trimmed to its CDR3 DNA, 45 bases read in frame from base 1. V lost 7 bases and J lost 4 bases; the stretch between them is 19 bases long. Looking up the germline V gene (reference sequence) yields CDR1 MNHEY and CDR2 SMNVEV. To note about this clone: What this receptor recognizes is not known. No quality values exist for individual bases; no much larger clone is one base distant.

The immunoSEQ Assay, a bias-controlled multiplex PCR, was used to amplify TCRbeta CDR3 regions from genomic DNA. As for how the authors treated the data: The number of nucleated cells in each sample was estimated from the amplification of reference gene primers within the assay. To quantify the absolute abundance of each unique TCRbeta CDR3 rearrangement, sequence reads were collapsed and filtered. For each sample, productive Simpson clonality was calculated by taking the square root of Simpson's diversity index across productive rearrangements. The clones in this table, taken by TCRdb from immuneACCESS, are in-frame only. Not every clone is retained; where verified, under half of the shortfall comes from an unresolved V gene, and the cause of the rest is unknown. D and trimming come from the DNA, and the V and J calls and clone size come from that table. The sample table contains 200,000 to 300,000 clones; only one count was recorded for 75% to 90% of them. The ten largest clones represent just over 3% of the sample.

The chain was built from TRBV27 and TRBJ1-1; the D gene cannot be resolved reliably. The sequencing input was peripheral blood. The receptor was derived from a woman aged 25 to 39 who had recovered from COVID-19. Read as DNA, the sequence is TGTGCCAGCACCACCAAACCCGGGATTTTCACTGAAGCTTTCTTT. This translates into CASTTKPGIFTEAFF.